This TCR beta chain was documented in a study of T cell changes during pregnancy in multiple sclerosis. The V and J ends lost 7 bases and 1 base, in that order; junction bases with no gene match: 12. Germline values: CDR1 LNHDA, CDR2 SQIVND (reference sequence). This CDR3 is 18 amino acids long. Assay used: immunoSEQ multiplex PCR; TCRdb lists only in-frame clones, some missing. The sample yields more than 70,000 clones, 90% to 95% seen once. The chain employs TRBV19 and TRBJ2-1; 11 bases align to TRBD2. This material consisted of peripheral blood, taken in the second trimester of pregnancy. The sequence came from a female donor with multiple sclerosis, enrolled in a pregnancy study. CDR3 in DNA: TGTGCCAGTACCTCCTTCCTAGCGGGGGGCCTGTCCTACAATGAGCAGTTCTTC. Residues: CASTSFLAGGLSYNEQFF.